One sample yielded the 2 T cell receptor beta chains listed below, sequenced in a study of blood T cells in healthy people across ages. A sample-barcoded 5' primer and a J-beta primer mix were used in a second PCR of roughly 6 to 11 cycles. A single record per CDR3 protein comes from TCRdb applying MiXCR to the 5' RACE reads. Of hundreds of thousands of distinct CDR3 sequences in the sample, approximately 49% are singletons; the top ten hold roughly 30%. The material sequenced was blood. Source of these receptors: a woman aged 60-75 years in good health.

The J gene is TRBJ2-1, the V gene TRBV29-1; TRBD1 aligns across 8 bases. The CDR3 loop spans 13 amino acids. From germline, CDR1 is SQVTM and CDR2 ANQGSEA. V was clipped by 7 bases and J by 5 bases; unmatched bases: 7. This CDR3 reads CSGTGQGHNEQFF. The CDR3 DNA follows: TGCAGCGGAACCGGACAGGGCCACAATGAGCAGTTCTTC.

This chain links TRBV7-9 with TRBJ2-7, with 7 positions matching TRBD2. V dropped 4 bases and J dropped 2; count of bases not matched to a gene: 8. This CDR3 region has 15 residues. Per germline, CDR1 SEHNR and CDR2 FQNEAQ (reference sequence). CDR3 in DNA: TGTGCCAGCAGCTCGAGTAGGGAGGGAACCTACGAGCAGTACTTC. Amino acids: CASSSSREGTYEQYF. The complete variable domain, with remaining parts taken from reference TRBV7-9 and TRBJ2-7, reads DTGVSQNPRHKITKRGQNVTFRCDPISEHNRLYWYRQTLGQGPEFLTYFQNEAQLEKSRLLSDRFSAERPKGSFSTLEIQRTEQGDSAMYLCASSSSREGTYEQYFGPGTRLTVT.